This is a list of T cell receptor beta chains from one sample in a study of blood T cell repertoires in COVID-19. The protocol was immunoSEQ multiplex PCR, while the TCRdb copy is restricted to in-frame clones and leaves out a portion. The sample comprises 85,000 to 110,000 clones, roughly 87% of which are singletons, and over 15% rests with the top ten. The source material was peripheral blood. All receptors come from a woman older than 75 in a cohort sampled during active COVID-19. CDR3s include the opening cysteine and the closing phenylalanine or tryptophan. Each record gives: clone size, J gene, D gene, V gene, CDR3 protein, CDR3 DNA. D genes are given only for firm matches. Size is omitted from some rows. Given values are once, few, many or a class for expanded clones.

few,TRBJ2-7,-,TRBV7-2,CASSPPGSHEQYF,TGTGCCAGCAGCCCACCAGGATCCCACGAGCAGTACTTC
-,TRBJ1-2,-,TRBV4-1,CASSQENSGLYGYTF,TGCGCCAGCAGCCAAGAAAATTCCGGACTATATGGCTACACCTTC
-,TRBJ1-1,-,TRBV11-2,CASSPQSVEAFF,TGTGCCAGCAGCCCACAGAGTGTGGAAGCTTTCTTT
once,TRBJ1-2,-,TRBV3-1/TRBV3-2,CASSSRTGTIYGYTF,TGTGCCAGCAGCTCTCGGACCGGGACAATCTATGGCTACACCTTC
-,TRBJ1-5,-,TRBV3-1/TRBV3-2,CASRQGINQPQHF,TGTGCCAGCAGACAGGGTATCAATCAGCCCCAGCATTTT
-,TRBJ2-7,-,TRBV5-5,CASSFDSGGGEQYF,TGTGCCAGCAGCTTTGACTCAGGAGGAGGCGAGCAGTACTTC
-,TRBJ1-1,-,TRBV3-1/TRBV3-2,CASSPQWNTEAFF,TGTGCCAGCAGCCCACAGTGGAACACTGAAGCTTTCTTT
once,TRBJ2-7,TRBD1,TRBV5-1,CASSLEGTQGEQYF,TGCGCCAGCAGCTTGGAGGGGACACAGGGGGAGCAGTACTTC
-,TRBJ2-1,TRBD1,TRBV7-9,CASSSAGTDYNEQFF,TGTGCCAGCAGCTCCGCCGGGACAGATTACAATGAGCAGTTCTTC
-,TRBJ2-7,-,TRBV3-1/TRBV3-2,CASSHRGGSYEQYF,TGTGCCAGCAGCCACCGAGGGGGCTCCTACGAGCAGTACTTC
-,TRBJ1-1,TRBD1,TRBV3-1/TRBV3-2,CASSQGTGGIATEAFF,TGTGCCAGCAGCCAGGGGACAGGGGGAATTGCGACTGAAGCTTTCTTT
-,TRBJ2-3,-,TRBV28,CASSGGFLRGTDTQYF,TGTGCCAGCAGTGGGGGCTTTTTACGGGGCACAGATACGCAGTATTTT
-,TRBJ2-7,TRBD1,TRBV10-1,CASSEIGQAGTYEQYF,TGCGCCAGCAGTGAGATCGGACAGGCAGGTACCTACGAGCAGTACTTC
-,TRBJ2-3,TRBD2,TRBV4-1,CASSQPSGVSTDTQYF,TGCGCCAGCAGCCAACCTAGCGGGGTGAGCACAGATACGCAGTATTTT
-,TRBJ2-5,TRBD1,TRBV24-1,CATSDPGQGTQETQYF,TGTGCCACCAGTGATCCCGGACAGGGGACCCAAGAGACCCAGTACTTC
once,TRBJ2-7,-,TRBV18,CASSPSNPGGHNYEQYF,TGTGCCAGCTCACCAAGTAACCCGGGGGGCCACAACTACGAGCAGTACTTC
once,TRBJ2-7,-,TRBV6-5,CASSSDSTGSYEQYF,TGTGCCAGCAGTTCCGACTCGACAGGCTCCTACGAGCAGTACTTC
-,TRBJ2-5,TRBD2,TRBV5-1,CASSLGPAGGQETQYF,TGCGCCAGCAGCTTGGGCCCAGCGGGGGGGCAGGAGACCCAGTACTTC
-,TRBJ2-1,-,TRBV24-1,CATKAGYGEQFF,TGTGCCACCAAGGCGGGATACGGTGAGCAGTTCTTC
few,TRBJ1-2,-,TRBV18,CASSVSTVYGYTF,TGTGCCAGCTCAGTTTCAACGGTATATGGCTACACCTTC
-,TRBJ2-1,TRBD2,TRBV5-1,CASMSAGAYNEQFF,TGCGCCAGCATGAGTGCGGGAGCCTACAATGAGCAGTTCTTC
-,TRBJ2-7,-,TRBV5-4,CASSLGDWGGGRMYEQYF,TGTGCCAGCAGCTTGGGGGACTGGGGAGGGGGTAGGATGTACGAGCAGTACTTC
-,TRBJ2-1,TRBD2,TRBV23-1,CASSHPERAGRYNEQFF,TGCGCCAGCAGTCACCCTGAGAGAGCGGGACGTTACAATGAGCAGTTCTTC
-,TRBJ1-2,-,TRBV6-5,CASSKTGSYGYTF,TGTGCCAGCAGTAAAACAGGGAGTTATGGCTACACCTTC
-,TRBJ1-5,TRBD1,TRBV9,CASSATPGTGGNQPQHF,TGTGCCAGCAGCGCGACCCCTGGGACAGGGGGCAATCAGCCCCAGCATTTT
-,TRBJ1-5,-,TRBV5-1,CASSLEGSNQPQHF,TGCGCCAGCAGCTTGGAGGGGAGCAATCAGCCCCAGCATTTT
-,TRBJ2-7,TRBD1,TRBV7-9,CASSWGQGSYEQYF,TGTGCCAGCAGCTGGGGACAGGGGTCCTACGAGCAGTACTTC
-,TRBJ1-1,-,TRBV6-5,CASSYRERNTEAFF,TGTGCCAGCAGTTACCGGGAACGGAACACTGAAGCTTTCTTT
-,TRBJ2-7,-,TRBV21-1,CASFPSGKSSYEQYF,TGTGCCAGCTTTCCCTCGGGGAAAAGCTCCTACGAGCAGTACTTC
-,TRBJ1-2,-,TRBV5-8,CASSHKEVNYGYTF,TGTGCCAGCAGCCACAAGGAGGTTAACTATGGCTACACCTTC